Sequencing of this T cell receptor (beta chain) was carried out in a study of OX40 agonist ivuxolimab in advanced cancers. Study summary: Therapy given before enrollment (anti-PD-1, anti-PD-L1 or anti-CTLA-4) was allowed, and under 45% had some. Regarding the study as a whole: Among T cells, CD8+ cells averaged more expanded clones than CD4+ cells. At doses 0.1 to 3.0 mg/kg, CD4+ and CD8+ clones expanded.

Produced via immunoSEQ multiplex PCR; TCRdb's table is partial and in-frame only. The sample records 25,000 to 30,000 clones, about 90% being singletons. The investigators sampled blood at baseline, at cycle 4 day 1, and at cycle 7 day 1. In regard to this clone: As yet, its antigen is unknown.

Germline V gene data show CDR1 as MGHRA and CDR2 as YSYEKL. This CDR3 comprises 18 residues. Deletions cut 1 base from V and 0 bases from J, with 16 bases between. The sequences come from CD4+ or CD8+ T cells sorted from blood, collected in a trial of the OX40 agonist ivuxolimab. This clonotype was sampled from an adult with an advanced solid tumor such as melanoma, head and neck, liver or kidney cancer. The J gene is TRBJ2-1, the V gene TRBV4-1; a possible D gene is TRBD2 (5 bases). The CDR3 protein is CASSQGVLRRSSYNEQFF. The CDR3 bases are TGCGCCAGCAGCCAAGGGGTCCTACGGAGGAGCTCCTACAATGAGCAGTTCTTC.